The 28 T cell receptor beta chains below come from one sample, sequenced in a study of blood T cell repertoires in COVID-19. Measured with immunoSEQ multiplex PCR; TCRdb has only the in-frame clones, and not every one. The sample records about 110,000 clones, 69% being singletons. The sample was peripheral blood. All receptors come from a man aged 80 or over with acute or convalescent COVID-19.

The rearrangement links TRBV5-6 to TRBJ2-6; a possible D gene is TRBD2 (6 bases). The germline V gene encodes CDR1 SGHDT and CDR2 YYEEEE. Trimming shortened V by 3 bases and J by 0 bases, and 13 bases separated the two germline ends. The CDR3 runs to 17 residues. In DNA, the CDR3 is TGTGCCAGCAGCTCCGCGGGGCCCTACTCTGGGGCCAACGTCCTGACTTTC. Translating it yields CASSSAGPYSGANVLTF.

The rearrangement uses TRBV30 and TRBJ1-5; 9 nucleotides agree with TRBD1. V was pared by 3 bases and J by 5 bases, with 8 bases of the junction left unmatched. The CDR3 contains 15 residues. Germline V CDR1 and CDR2: GTSNPN, SVGIG (reference sequence). The CDR3 bases are TGTGCCTGGAGAAGTAAGGGACAGGGTTATCAGCCCCAGCATTTT. Protein product: CAWRSKGQGYQPQHF.

The V and J genes are TRBV2 and TRBJ2-1; 7 bases align to TRBD1. The junction had 5 bases not matched to a gene; V was cut back by 6 bases and J by 0 bases. The CDR3 sequence is 15 residues long. The germline gives CDR1 SNHLY, CDR2 FYNNEI. As DNA, the CDR3 is TGTGCCAGCAGCGAGACAGGGAGCTCCTACAATGAGCAGTTCTTC. It encodes CASSETGSSYNEQFF. Complete variable domain (other parts from reference TRBV2 and TRBJ2-1): EPEVTQTPSHQVTQMGQEVILRCVPISNHLYFYWYRQILGQKVEFLVSFYNNEISEKSEIFDDQFSVERPDGSNFTLKIRSTKLEDSAMYFCASSETGSSYNEQFFGPGTRLTVL.

V and J are TRBV11-2 and TRBJ2-1; TRBD1 matches 7 bases. Germline V gene data show CDR1 as SGHAT and CDR2 as FQNNGV. The ends lost 2 bases at V and 4 bases at J; junction bases unmatched: 5. The CDR3 has 15 residues. This CDR3 reads CASSLTGDGYNEQFF. The CDR3 DNA sequence: TGTGCCAGCAGCTTAACAGGGGACGGATACAATGAGCAGTTCTTC.

This clone was counted a few times. J is TRBJ2-1 and V is TRBV7-2; a possible D gene is TRBD2 (5 bases). This CDR3 is built from 14 residues. V was cut by 6 bases and J by 0 bases, with 9 bases left in between. Looked up from germline, CDR1 is SGHTA and CDR2 is FQGNSA. The CDR3 DNA reads as TGTGCCAGCAGGGCCGGGATCTCCTACAATGAGCAGTTCTTC. Protein product: CASRAGISYNEQFF.

This CDR3 is CARSKFRDRVPYEQYF. The CDR3 DNA is TGTGCCAGAAGCAAATTCCGGGACAGGGTTCCTTACGAGCAGTACTTC. The gene calls are TRBV19 and TRBJ2-7, with TRBD1 identical over 9 bases. The CDR3 spans 16 residues. Germline-derived CDR1 and CDR2 are LNHDA and SQIVND (reference sequence). J was trimmed by 4 bases and V by 9 bases; bases with no gene match: 16. Complete variable domain (other parts from reference TRBV19 and TRBJ2-7): DGGITQSPKYLFRKEGQNVTLSCEQNLNHDAMYWYRQDPGQGLRLIYYSQIVNDFQKGDIAEGYSVSREKKESFPLTVTSAQKNPTAFYLCARSKFRDRVPYEQYFGPGTRLTVT.

In its sample, this clone was seen a few times. The chain joins TRBV9 to TRBJ1-6; D may be TRBD1 (5 bases). Germline V lookup: CDR1 SGDLS, CDR2 YYNGEE. This CDR3 is 13 amino acids long. V lost 3 bases and J lost 5, with 6 bases in between. The CDR3: CASSAGDNSPLHF. The CDR3 DNA sequence: TGTGCCAGCAGCGCGGGGGATAATTCACCCCTCCACTTT.

This clone was seen once. The rearrangement joins TRBV5-6 to TRBJ1-4; 9 nucleotides line up with TRBD1. CDR3 length: 17 amino acids. In germline, CDR1 is SGHDT, CDR2 YYEEEE. The junction had 16 bases not matched to a gene; V was cut back by 3 bases and J by 10 bases. The CDR3 here is CASSSGAGQGSSGKLFF. CDR3 nucleotide sequence: TGTGCCAGCAGCTCAGGGGCGGGACAGGGTTCTTCGGGAAAACTGTTTTTT.

This clone was observed a single time. The rearrangement links TRBV2 to TRBJ2-7; TRBD1 aligns across 10 bases. V gave up 5 bases and J gave up 4 bases; unmatched junction bases: 8. The CDR3 contains 15 residues. Per germline, CDR1 SNHLY and CDR2 FYNNEI. The CDR3 reads CASSHSLGQGYEQYF. The CDR3, as DNA: TGTGCCAGCAGTCATAGTTTGGGACAGGGGTACGAGCAGTACTTC.

This clone has a single count. This sequence joins TRBV7-2 and TRBJ2-4, with TRBD2 matching 7 bases. Germline-derived CDR1 and CDR2 are SGHTA and FQGNSA. Trimming at V came to 0 bases and at J to 6 bases, leaving 5 bases not matched to a gene. This CDR3 region has 15 residues. The CDR3 spells CASSLAGGPGNIQYF. In DNA form, the CDR3 reads TGTGCCAGCAGCTTAGCGGGAGGGCCCGGAAACATTCAGTACTTC.

The chain employs TRBV6-5 and TRBJ2-1, with 7 bases matching TRBD2. The CDR3 sequence is 15 residues long. CDR1 is MNHEY, CDR2 SVGAGI, per germline. After removal of 7 bases from V and 3 bases from J, the junction contained 9 bases not matched to a gene. For the CDR3, the DNA is TGTGCCAGCACCTGGTCTAGCGGCCGCTACAATGAGCAGTTCTTC. Translated, it gives CASTWSSGRYNEQFF.

The chain is built from TRBV27 and TRBJ2-1, with 8 bases matching TRBD1. The CDR3 covers 15 residues. V dropped 3 bases and J dropped 7; count of bases not matched to a gene: 8. Germline V CDR1 and CDR2: MNHEY, SMNVEV (reference sequence). CDR3 bases: TGTGCCAGCAGTTTCTCAGGGGGCGCTTGGAATGAGCAGTTCTTC. Amino acid sequence: CASSFSGGAWNEQFF.

The table lists this clone with a few counts. The gene calls are TRBV19 and TRBJ2-7; 9 bases map to TRBD1. CDR1 and CDR2 (germline): LNHDA, SQIVND (reference sequence). V dropped 3 bases and J dropped 2; count of bases not matched to a gene: 2. The CDR3 has 14 residues. The CDR3 DNA sequence: TGTGCCAGTAGTATTGGGACAGGGACCTACGAGCAGTACTTC. It codes for CASSIGTGTYEQYF.

V gene TRBV4-3 combines with J gene TRBJ2-7; D remains unclear. CDR3 length equals 13 residues. Germline CDR1 and CDR2: LGHNA and YSLEER. V gave up 5 bases and J gave up 4 bases, with 12 bases separating them. CDR3 in DNA: TGCGCCAGCAGCTCAGGCCCCGGATACGAGCAGTACTTC. It encodes CASSSGPGYEQYF.

This sequence joins TRBV6-1 and TRBJ1-2, with TRBD1 as a possible D gene (5 bases). The CDR3 sequence is 15 residues long. The V gene's germline CDR1 is MNHNS and CDR2 SASEGT. Trimming took off 6 bases at V and 0 bases at J, with 14 bases between the two ends. The CDR3 sequence: CASSSSGGANYGYTF. CDR3 nucleotide sequence: TGTGCCAGCAGCTCCTCGGGGGGGGCTAACTATGGCTACACCTTC.

The V gene is TRBV19, the J gene TRBJ1-1, with TRBD1 matching 7 bases. The CDR3 covers 15 residues. Germline CDR1 is LNHDA and CDR2 is SQIVND (reference sequence). V was clipped by 4 bases and J by 0 bases; unmatched bases: 5. The DNA of the CDR3 is TGTGCCAGTAGTAGACAGGGAGCCATGAACACTGAAGCTTTCTTT. Residues: CASSRQGAMNTEAFF.

The V gene is TRBV9, the J gene TRBJ1-5; D may be TRBD1 (5 bases). V was clipped by 0 bases and J by 10 bases, with 11 bases between them. The CDR3 contains 13 residues. Germline V CDR1 and CDR2: SGDLS, YYNGEE. The CDR3: CASSVDSTAPQHF. The CDR3 nucleotides read TGTGCCAGCAGCGTAGATTCGACAGCCCCCCAGCATTTT.

In its sample, this clone was seen a few times. The chain uses TRBV7-2 and TRBJ2-5; 9 positions match TRBD1. There are 14 residues in the CDR3. Germline CDR1 reads SGHTA; CDR2 reads FQGNSA. Trimming took 5 bases from V and 5 from J; bases not matched to a gene: 6. CDR3 nucleotides: TGTGCCAGCAGCACCGGGACAGGGTTCGAGACCCAGTACTTC. This encodes CASSTGTGFETQYF. Full variable domain (missing parts from reference TRBV7-2 and TRBJ2-5): GAGVSQSPSNKVTEKGKDVELRCDPISGHTALYWYRQSLGQGLEFLIYFQGNSAPDKSGLPSDRFSAERTGGSVSTLTIQRTQQEDSAVYLCASSTGTGFETQYFGPGTRLLVL.

In the case of this clone: The junction departs from germline at one end; a sequencing error may be responsible. The chain combines TRBV29-1 with TRBJ2-2; possible D gene TRBD2, 6 bases. CDR3 length equals 15 residues. Looked up from germline, CDR1 is SQVTM and CDR2 is ANQGSEA. CDR3 DNA sequence: TGCAGCGTTGTGGTCGGGAGCGTCGGGACCGAGGAGCTGTTTTTT. As protein: CSVVVGSVGTEELFF.

This clone has only a few counts. The chain employs TRBV24-1 and TRBJ2-6, with D perhaps TRBD1 (6 bases). This CDR3 is 18 amino acids long. The germline CDR1 and CDR2 sequences are KGHDR and SFDVKD. V was pared by 2 bases and J by 2 bases, with 15 bases between. The CDR3 loop is CATSDSQGKVPGANVLTF. The CDR3 DNA is TGTGCCACCAGTGATTCGCAGGGGAAAGTTCCTGGGGCCAACGTCCTGACTTTC.

The chain employs TRBV7-2 and TRBJ1-4, with a possible D match to TRBD1 (6 bases). With 5 bases removed from V and 7 bases from J, the gap between germline ends came to 17 bases. Germline CDR1 SGHTA, CDR2 FQGNSA. This CDR3 comprises 15 residues. CDR3 sequence (DNA): TGTGCCAGCAGCGTTATCGGGGGGCGAGGTGAAAAACTGTTTTTT. Amino acids: CASSVIGGRGEKLFF.

This clone appeared once. The chain has TRBV5-1 and TRBJ2-7; 7 nucleotides line up with TRBD2. The CDR3 extends over 15 amino acids. Germline CDR1 SGHRS, CDR2 YFSETQ. The ends lost 0 bases at V and 6 bases at J; junction bases unmatched: 9. CDR3 bases: TGCGCCAGCAGCTTGGCGGGCGGGAGCGGGCTCGAGCAGTACTTC. Protein product: CASSLAGGSGLEQYF.

The CDR3 DNA reads TGTGCCAGCAGGCGACAGAACACTGAAGCTTTCTTT. As protein: CASRRQNTEAFF. This chain joins TRBV6-5 and TRBJ1-1; D gene ambiguous. Trimming removed 6 bases at V and 1 base at J, with 6 bases between. The germline CDR1 and CDR2 sequences are MNHEY and SVGAGI. This CDR3 is 12 amino acids long.

The CDR3, as DNA: TGCGCCAGCAGCACTAACAGGGGGGGATCCGAAAACAGAAAAGCTTTCTTT. It translates to CASSTNRGGSENRKAFF. This chain links TRBV5-1 with TRBJ1-1, with 8 bases lining up with TRBD1. Germline V gene lookup returns CDR1 SGHRS and CDR2 YFSETQ. The V segment lost 4 bases and the J segment 9 bases; nucleotides outside the gene matches: 20. The CDR3 totals 17 residues. The variable domain in full, with the rest retrieved from reference TRBV5-1 and TRBJ1-1, is KAGVTQTPRYLIKTRGQQVTLSCSPISGHRSVSWYQQTPGQGLQFLFEYFSETQRNKGNFPGRFSGRQFSNSRSEMNVSTLELGDSALYLCASSTNRGGSENRKAFFGQGTRLTVV.

This clone has a single count. The chain employs TRBV19 and TRBJ1-5; D possibly corresponds to TRBD1 (5 bases). This CDR3 spans 15 amino acids. Germline CDR1 and CDR2: LNHDA and SQIVND (reference sequence). Trimming shortened V by 5 bases and J by 3 bases, and 14 bases separated the two germline ends. The chain's CDR3 is CASSSQGGLNQPQHF. The CDR3 region has the DNA TGTGCCAGTAGTTCGCAGGGAGGGCTCAATCAGCCCCAGCATTTT.

This chain connects TRBV27 to TRBJ2-2; D might be TRBD2 (5 bases). The germline V gene has CDR1 MNHEY and CDR2 SMNVEV (reference sequence). V was pared by 2 bases and J by 5 bases, with 12 bases between. The CDR3 spans 15 residues. CDR3 in amino acids: CASSLGGSLTGELFF. CDR3 DNA: TGTGCCAGCAGTTTAGGCGGGTCGCTAACCGGGGAGCTGTTTTTT.

The chain combines TRBV28 with TRBJ1-2; D ambiguous. This CDR3 comprises 13 residues. Germline values: CDR1 MDHEN, CDR2 SYDVKM. With 7 bases removed from V and 4 bases from J, the gap between germline ends came to 13 bases. This chain's CDR3 is CASNTNILYGYTF. CDR3 DNA sequence: TGTGCCAGCAACACGAACATCCTCTATGGCTACACCTTC.

The chain uses TRBV5-5 and TRBJ2-6; 7 bases match TRBD1. Germline-derived CDR1 and CDR2 are SGHKS and YYEKEE (reference sequence). Trimming cost V 4 bases and J 0 bases; bases outside gene matches: 7. This CDR3 comprises 17 residues. CDR3 sequence (DNA): TGTGCCAGCAGCCAAAGACAGGGTACCTCTGGGGCCAACGTCCTGACTTTC. Translated, it gives CASSQRQGTSGANVLTF.